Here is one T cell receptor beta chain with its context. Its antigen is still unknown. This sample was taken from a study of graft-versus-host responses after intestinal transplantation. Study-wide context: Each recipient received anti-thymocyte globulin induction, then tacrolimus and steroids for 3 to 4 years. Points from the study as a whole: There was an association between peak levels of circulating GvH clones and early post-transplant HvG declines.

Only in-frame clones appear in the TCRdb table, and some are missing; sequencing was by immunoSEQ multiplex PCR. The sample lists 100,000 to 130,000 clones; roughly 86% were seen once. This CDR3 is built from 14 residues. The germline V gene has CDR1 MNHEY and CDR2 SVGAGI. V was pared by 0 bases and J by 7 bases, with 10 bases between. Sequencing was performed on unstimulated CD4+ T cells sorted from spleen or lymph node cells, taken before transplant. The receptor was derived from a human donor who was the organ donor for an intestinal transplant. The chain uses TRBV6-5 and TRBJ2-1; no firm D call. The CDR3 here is CASSYSEDLNEQFF. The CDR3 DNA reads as TGTGCCAGCAGTTACTCTGAGGATTTGAATGAGCAGTTCTTC.